This T cell receptor (beta chain) was captured in a study of human thymus T cells. During corrective heart surgery, resections were taken, and the thymus tissue came from them. The data were produced by immunoSEQ multiplex PCR, yet TCRdb's version contains in-frame clones alone and is incomplete. The data contain roughly 77,000 clones, about 95% of them seen just once; the ten biggest clones take up about 0.03%. Per germline, CDR1 MGHRA and CDR2 YSYEKL. This CDR3 has 16 residues. Trimming shortened V by 0 bases and J by 0 bases, and 8 bases separated the two germline ends. The chain employs TRBV4-1 and TRBJ1-4, with D perhaps TRBD1 (6 bases). Sequencing was performed on thymus tissue. The sequence came from a girl less than two years old with a congenital heart defect but otherwise immunologically healthy. This chain's CDR3 is CASSQDGTSTNEKLFF. CDR3 sequence (DNA): TGCGCCAGCAGCCAAGATGGGACATCAACTAATGAAAAACTGTTTTTT.